These 23 T cell receptor beta chains came from one sample sequenced in a study of cytomegalovirus exposure and HLA in healthy donors. Libraries were prepared by immunoSEQ multiplex PCR; TCRdb keeps only in-frame clonotypes and omits some of them. This sample yields 80,000 to 95,000 clones, of which approximately 96% are seen a single time; 1.3% belongs to the top ten. Specimen: PBMCs. The receptor set was obtained from a young woman in good health and CMV-seronegative.

This clone was seen just once. This rearrangement joins TRBV18 to TRBJ2-3; D is perhaps TRBD2 (5 bases). Per the germline V gene, CDR1 is KGHSH and CDR2 is LQKENI. The CDR3 length is 15 residues. V lost 9 bases, J lost 3 bases, and 19 bases lay in between. The CDR3 region is CASESQRGFTDTQYF. CDR3 nucleotides: TGTGCCAGTGAATCCCAACGCGGGTTTACAGATACGCAGTATTTT.

This chain links TRBV5-1 with TRBJ1-3, with D possibly TRBD1 on 5 matching bases. The germline gives CDR1 SGHRS, CDR2 YFSETQ. Trimming stripped 3 bases from V and 0 bases from J, with 10 bases between. The CDR3 consists of 15 residues. CDR3 nucleotide sequence: TGCGCCAGCAGCTGGGGGGGGGACTCTGGAAACACCATATATTTT. The encoded protein is CASSWGGDSGNTIYF.

The chain carries TRBV27 and TRBJ2-1, with 7 nucleotides matching TRBD2. Trimming at V came to 3 bases and at J to 6 bases, leaving 11 bases not matched to a gene. Germline V gene sequence: CDR1 MNHEY, CDR2 SMNVEV (reference sequence). This CDR3 is built from 16 residues. Here the CDR3 DNA reads TGTGCCAGCAGTTTGTTTCTAGCGGACCGACTCAATGAGCAGTTCTTC. Translation: CASSLFLADRLNEQFF.

The V and J genes are TRBV4-1 and TRBJ1-1, with D possibly TRBD1 on 6 matching bases. From germline, CDR1 is MGHRA and CDR2 YSYEKL. This CDR3 spans 16 amino acids. The V gene lost 8 bases and the J gene lost 4 bases, with 23 bases spanning the gap. CDR3 loop: CASEMDSLSGVTEAFF. DNA of the CDR3: TGCGCCAGCGAAATGGACAGTCTTTCCGGGGTCACTGAAGCTTTCTTT.

The V gene is TRBV18, the J gene TRBJ2-1, with 9 positions matching TRBD2. Germline CDR1 is KGHSH and CDR2 is LQKENI. The V segment lost 1 base and the J segment 7 bases; nucleotides outside the gene matches: 11. The CDR3 sequence is 17 residues long. The CDR3 DNA reads as TGTGCCAGCTCACCACGGCCTAGCGGGAACCCAGGGAATGAGCAGTTCTTC. This translates into CASSPRPSGNPGNEQFF. Using reference TRBV18 and TRBJ2-1 for the parts outside the CDR3, the full variable domain is NAGVMQNPRHLVRRRGQEARLRCSPMKGHSHVYWYRQLPEEGLKFMVYLQKENIIDESGMPKERFSAEFPKEGPSILRIQQVVRGDSAAYFCASSPRPSGNPGNEQFFGPGTRLTVL.

The genes are TRBV4-1 and TRBJ2-1; 7 bases fit TRBD2. The germline CDR1 and CDR2 sequences are MGHRA and YSYEKL. There are 15 residues in the CDR3. J was trimmed by 7 bases and V by 1 base; bases with no gene match: 7. This CDR3 reads CASSQAWEGINEQFF. The CDR3 coding sequence is TGCGCCAGCAGCCAAGCGTGGGAGGGAATTAATGAGCAGTTCTTC.

The chain employs TRBV6-5 and TRBJ1-4; D unresolved. Trimming removed 4 bases at V and 3 bases at J, with 15 bases between. This CDR3 is built from 16 residues. Germline lookup yields CDR1 MNHEY and CDR2 SVGAGI. For the CDR3, the DNA is TGTGCCAGCAGTTTTAGGAGTTTGGGAGCTAATGAAAAACTGTTTTTT. Translated: CASSFRSLGANEKLFF.

This clone was detected only once. The rearrangement links TRBV21-1 to TRBJ2-7; TRBD1, the table's D call, lacks a check against the DNA. TRBV21-1 is an annotated pseudogene. CDR3 length: 13 residues. The CDR3 DNA follows: TGTATGGTCGGGACAGGGGACCCCTACGAGCAGTACTTC. Translation gives CMVGTGDPYEQYF.

J is TRBJ1-3 and V is TRBV7-2, with D possibly matching TRBD1 (5 bases). V was pared by 7 bases and J by 0 bases, with 22 bases between. The CDR3 is made up of 18 amino acids. Germline V gene data show CDR1 as SGHTA and CDR2 as FQGNSA. Written as DNA, the CDR3 is TGTGCCAGCACCCCAACCCGAGGGACTCAACACTCTGGAAACACCATATATTTT. Protein: CASTPTRGTQHSGNTIYF.

The chain carries TRBV5-1 and TRBJ2-3; TRBD1 matches at 7 bases. This CDR3 comprises 15 residues. The V segment lost 0 bases and the J segment 4 bases; nucleotides outside the gene matches: 5. Germline lookup yields CDR1 SGHRS and CDR2 YFSETQ. CDR3: CASSLDRGRADTQYF. DNA of the CDR3: TGCGCCAGCAGCTTGGACAGGGGTCGAGCAGATACGCAGTATTTT.

This clone was seen once. This chain links TRBV6-5 with TRBJ1-3; 7 bases map to TRBD1. Losses at the gene ends were 6 bases for V and 6 bases for J; bases not matched to a gene: 11. The germline V gene encodes CDR1 MNHEY and CDR2 SVGAGI. This CDR3 spans 15 amino acids. This chain's CDR3 is CASRSNRGLENTIYF. The CDR3 DNA sequence: TGTGCCAGCAGAAGTAACAGGGGACTAGAAAACACCATATATTTT.

The chain has TRBV5-4 and TRBJ2-3, with no clear D. Trimming left V 2 bases short and J 5 bases short, with 12 bases between. The CDR3 extends over 14 amino acids. Per the germline V gene, CDR1 is SGHNT and CDR2 is YYREEE (reference sequence). The CDR3 DNA reads as TGTGCCAGCAGCTTATGGTCCACACGAGATACGCAGTATTTT. Amino acids: CASSLWSTRDTQYF. Variable domain in full (rest from reference TRBV5-4 and TRBJ2-3): ETGVTQSPTHLIKTRGQQVTLRCSSQSGHNTVSWYQQALGQGPQFIFQYYREEENGRGNFPPRFSGLQFPNYSSELNVNALELDDSALYLCASSLWSTRDTQYFGPGTRLTVL.

The V gene is TRBV2, the J gene TRBJ2-1; D uncertain. Trimming pared 4 bases from V and 7 bases from J, leaving 5 bases between. The length of the CDR3 is 11 residues. Germline V gene lookup returns CDR1 SNHLY and CDR2 FYNNEI. The CDR3, as DNA: TGTGCCAGCAGTGTCGAGAATGAGCAGTTCTTC. Protein sequence: CASSVENEQFF.

The V call is TRBV5-1, the J call TRBJ2-2; no firm D call. The CDR3 is made up of 13 amino acids. The germline V gene has CDR1 SGHRS and CDR2 YFSETQ. The ends were cut back, 1 base at V and 4 bases at J, with 5 bases in the middle. Here the CDR3 reads CASSLTLTGELFF. CDR3 in DNA: TGCGCCAGCAGCTTGACTCTCACCGGGGAGCTGTTTTTT.

This clone appeared a few times. This chain connects TRBV28 to TRBJ2-2, with D hard to call. The V and J ends lost 5 bases and 13 bases respectively, with 8 bases between them. This CDR3 is built from 10 residues. Germline V gives CDR1 MDHEN, CDR2 SYDVKM. CDR3 nucleotide sequence: TGTGCCAGCAGTCCCCTTTGGCTGTTTTTT. Translating it yields CASSPLWLFF.

The chain recombines TRBV5-1 with TRBJ2-1, with TRBD2 matching over 7 bases. Germline V gene lookup returns CDR1 SGHRS and CDR2 YFSETQ. Trimming took 1 base from V and 10 from J; bases not matched to a gene: 14. The CDR3 extends over 16 amino acids. CDR3: CASSLSAGEPGREQFF. Written as DNA, the CDR3 is TGCGCCAGCAGCTTGAGTGCGGGAGAACCGGGACGAGAGCAGTTCTTC.

The chain joins TRBV4-1 to TRBJ1-1, with D maybe TRBD1 (5 bases). This CDR3 spans 16 amino acids. The ends were cut back, 0 bases at V and 4 bases at J, with 15 bases in the middle. In germline, CDR1 is MGHRA, CDR2 YSYEKL. CDR3 nucleotide sequence: TGCGCCAGCAGCCAAGATGTGACAGCCCTTCTCACTGAAGCTTTCTTT. Its translation: CASSQDVTALLTEAFF.

The V and J genes are TRBV5-1 and TRBJ2-3; TRBD1 is a possible D gene (5 bases). The CDR3 totals 14 residues. V was shortened by 4 bases and J by 7 bases, with 16 bases between the two germline ends. Germline assignment: CDR1 SGHRS and CDR2 YFSETQ. CDR3 sequence: CASSVQGSRNTQYF. CDR3 in DNA: TGCGCCAGCAGCGTTCAGGGTTCTAGGAATACGCAGTATTTT.

The gene calls are TRBV19 and TRBJ2-7; possibly TRBD1 for D (7 bases). The CDR3 spans 14 residues. Trimming stripped 7 bases from V and 1 base from J, with 14 bases between. From germline, CDR1 is LNHDA and CDR2 SQIVND (reference sequence). The CDR3 DNA reads as TGTGCCAGTACGGGCGGGACAGAGTCCTACGAGCAGTACTTC. It is translated as CASTGGTESYEQYF.

The genes are TRBV7-9 and TRBJ1-1, with D tentatively TRBD1 (6 bases). The CDR3 has 14 amino acids. The V end lost 6 bases, the J end lost 0 bases, and 11 bases lay between the germline ends. Per the germline V gene, CDR1 is SEHNR and CDR2 is FQNEAQ (reference sequence). In DNA, the CDR3 is TGTGCCAGCAGTTCTGGACAGTTGAACACTGAAGCTTTCTTT. Its protein product is CASSSGQLNTEAFF.

The chain is built from TRBV5-1 and TRBJ2-7, with 7 bases that match TRBD1. The length of the CDR3 is 12 residues. Per the germline V gene, CDR1 is SGHRS and CDR2 is YFSETQ. Germline trimming cut 7 bases from V and 3 bases from J; bases unmatched to any gene: 4. The CDR3 reads CASGDRNYEQYF. CDR3 DNA sequence: TGCGCCAGCGGGGACAGAAACTACGAGCAGTACTTC.

The V and J genes are TRBV5-4 and TRBJ1-4, with TRBD1 as a possible D gene (6 bases). V was pared by 1 base and J by 2 bases, with 18 bases between. Germline lookup yields CDR1 SGHNT and CDR2 YYREEE (reference sequence). The CDR3 is 18 amino acids. This CDR3 reads CASSLSLTGPPTNEKLFF. The DNA of the CDR3 is TGTGCCAGCAGCTTGTCTTTGACAGGACCGCCGACTAATGAAAAACTGTTTTTT.

This sequence joins TRBV6-5 and TRBJ2-1, with 11 bases lining up with TRBD2. The CDR3 extends over 16 amino acids. V trimming: 0 bases; J trimming: 9 bases; junction bases outside the gene matches: 7. The germline CDR1 and CDR2 sequences are MNHEY and SVGAGI. CDR3 residues: CASSYSTSGSLGEQFF. The CDR3 region has the DNA TGTGCCAGCAGTTACTCAACTAGCGGGAGTTTAGGTGAGCAGTTCTTC.